Listed below are T cell receptor beta chains from one sample, sequenced in a study of human T cells and chemical hapten exposure. TCRdb reprocessed the RACE reads via MiXCR and lists one record per CDR3 protein. The table includes some 93,000 distinct CDR3 sequences, about 8.6% detected once. The source material was whole blood. These receptors were taken from a female donor in good health. Some clones in this sample may be carry-over from other donors' samples. Each CDR3 is given with its conserved first and last residue. D genes are given only for firm matches. Only part of the rows carry a size: once, few, many, or a class if the clone is expanded.

abundance	j_gene	v_gene	d_gene	CDR3aa	CDR3nt
many	TRBJ2-3	TRBV27	TRBD2	CASSFLSSGSGTDTQYF	TGTGCCAGCAGTTTTCTCTCTAGCGGGAGTGGCACAGATACGCAGTATTTT
-	TRBJ1-1	TRBV20-1	TRBD1	CSERQGGEAFF	TGCAGTGAGAGACAGGGCGGTGAAGCTTTCTTT
many	TRBJ2-6	TRBV20-1	-	CSARTVGSGANVLTF	TGCAGTGCTAGGACGGTCGGCTCTGGGGCCAACGTCCTGACTTTC
many	TRBJ1-1	TRBV5-1	TRBD1	CASSILGQGRMNTEAFF	TGCGCCAGCAGTATCTTAGGACAGGGCAGGATGAACACTGAAGCTTTCTTT
many	TRBJ1-6	TRBV7-2	-	CASSLNPGPNSPLHF	TGTGCCAGCAGCTTAAACCCGGGGCCTAATTCACCCCTCCACTTT
few	TRBJ2-1	TRBV30	TRBD2	CAGLSAGGGRAAYNEQFF	TGTGCCGGGCTGTCGGCAGGTGGCGGGAGGGCCGCATACAATGAGCAGTTCTTC
few	TRBJ2-7	TRBV7-2	TRBD1	CASSPTVSGGEQYF	TGTGCCAGCAGCCCGACAGTATCAGGGGGCGAGCAGTACTTC
-	TRBJ1-4	TRBV27	-	CASSLRDTGGKLFF	TGTGCCAGCAGTTTACGGGACACGGGGGGAAAACTGTTTTTT
-	TRBJ2-2	TRBV15	TRBD1	CATSSGPGQGKTGELFF	TGTGCCACCAGCAGTGGTCCGGGACAGGGGAAAACCGGGGAGCTGTTTTTT
many	TRBJ1-1	TRBV11-2	-	CASSSGWGSNTEAFF	TGTGCCAGCAGCTCAGGGTGGGGTTCGAACACTGAAGCTTTCTTT
-	TRBJ2-1	TRBV5-6	TRBD2	CASSLSGRYNEQFF	TGTGCCAGCAGCTTGAGCGGGAGATACAATGAGCAGTTCTTC
-	TRBJ2-4	TRBV27	-	CASSLNLGGLLRAKNIQYF	TGTGCCAGCAGTTTAAATTTGGGGGGACTCCTCCGGGCCAAAAACATTCAGTACTTC
-	TRBJ1-5	TRBV7-6	TRBD1	CASSPDRGNQPQHF	TGTGCCAGCAGCCCGGACAGGGGGAATCAGCCCCAGCATTTT
few	TRBJ2-5	TRBV3-1	-	CASSQRDKETQYF	TGTGCCAGCAGCCAACGGGACAAAGAGACCCAGTACTTC
few	TRBJ2-7	TRBV6-6	-	CASNQADSYEQYF	TGTGCCAGCAACCAAGCGGACTCCTACGAGCAGTACTTC
many	TRBJ1-6	TRBV7-2	-	CASSLVQGSNSPLHF	TGTGCCAGCAGCTTAGTACAGGGAAGCAATTCACCCCTCCACTTT
many	TRBJ2-1	TRBV9	-	CASRSNNEQFF	TGTGCCAGCAGGAGTAACAATGAGCAGTTCTTC
few	TRBJ1-6	TRBV2	-	CASSAGVGSPLHF	TGTGCCAGCAGTGCAGGGGTCGGCTCACCCCTCCACTTT
-	TRBJ2-1	TRBV11-1	TRBD2	CASSSRTSGSSYNEQFF	TGTGCCAGCAGCTCGCGGACTAGCGGGAGCTCTTACAATGAGCAGTTCTTC
-	TRBJ2-7	TRBV5-1	-	CASSLAAVAGPNYEQYF	TGCGCCAGCAGCTTGGCCGCCGTTGCAGGCCCTAACTACGAGCAGTACTTC
-	TRBJ1-5	TRBV23-1	-	CASSQSWQPQHF	TGCGCCAGCAGTCAATCGTGGCAGCCCCAGCATTTT
few	TRBJ2-3	TRBV20-1	-	CSAPTDTSTDTQYF	TGCAGTGCCCCGACTGATACTAGCACAGATACGCAGTATTTT
few	TRBJ2-2	TRBV12-3/TRBV12-4	-	CASSAGQNEGYTGELFF	TGTGCCAGCAGTGCGGGACAGAATGAGGGATACACCGGGGAGCTGTTTTTT
-	TRBJ2-4	TRBV2	-	CASSGGFRNIQYF	TGTGCCAGCAGTGGGGGTTTTAGAAACATTCAGTACTTC
-	TRBJ1-1	TRBV6-6	-	CASSHTAPISSNTEAFF	TGTGCCAGCAGCCACACCGCCCCTATCTCCTCGAACACTGAAGCTTTCTTT
many	TRBJ2-7	TRBV5-6	-	CASSPGLDYEQYF	TGTGCCAGCAGCCCGGGACTTGACTACGAGCAGTACTTC
many	TRBJ2-4	TRBV29-1	TRBD2	CSVRLAGFLAKNIQYF	TGCAGCGTTCGACTAGCGGGTTTTTTAGCCAAAAACATTCAGTACTTC
-	TRBJ1-5	TRBV3-1	TRBD1	CASSQDPRGLGNQPQHF	TGTGCCAGCAGCCAAGATCCCAGGGGGCTTGGCAATCAGCCCCAGCATTTT
-	TRBJ2-7	TRBV7-9	TRBD1	CASSHSTGGEQYF	TGTGCCAGCAGCCATAGTACAGGGGGCGAGCAGTACTTC
many	TRBJ2-5	TRBV11-2	-	CASRGLGPWETQYF	TGTGCCAGCAGGGGATTGGGACCGTGGGAGACCCAGTACTTC
few	TRBJ2-7	TRBV2	-	CASSALYEQYF	TGTGCCAGCAGTGCCCTCTACGAGCAGTACTTC
-	TRBJ2-5	TRBV6-5	TRBD2	CASSPGLAETQYF	TGTGCCAGCAGTCCGGGACTAGCAGAGACCCAGTACTTC
many	TRBJ2-2	TRBV29-1	TRBD2	CSVEGSGSTGELFF	TGCAGCGTTGAGGGTAGCGGGAGCACCGGGGAGCTGTTTTTT
-	TRBJ2-7	TRBV15	-	CATSRNSYEQYF	TGTGCCACCAGCAGAAACAGCTACGAGCAGTACTTC
few	TRBJ2-3	TRBV6-5	-	CASSYIEFGLADRTDTQYF	TGTGCCAGCAGTTACATAGAGTTCGGGCTAGCAGATCGCACAGATACGCAGTATTTT
many	TRBJ1-2	TRBV6-5	TRBD1	CASRRDRGYGYTF	TGTGCCAGCAGGCGGGACAGGGGCTATGGCTACACCTTC
-	TRBJ2-3	TRBV20-1	TRBD2	CSARGIVSGGRDTQYF	TGCAGTGCTAGAGGAATTGTAAGCGGGGGCCGAGATACGCAGTATTTT
many	TRBJ2-3	TRBV5-5	-	CASSGDFDRQYF	TGTGCCAGCAGCGGTGATTTCGATAGGCAGTATTTT
few	TRBJ2-1	TRBV9	-	CASSVEGLDYNEQFF	TGTGCCAGCAGCGTAGAAGGACTGGACTACAATGAGCAGTTCTTC